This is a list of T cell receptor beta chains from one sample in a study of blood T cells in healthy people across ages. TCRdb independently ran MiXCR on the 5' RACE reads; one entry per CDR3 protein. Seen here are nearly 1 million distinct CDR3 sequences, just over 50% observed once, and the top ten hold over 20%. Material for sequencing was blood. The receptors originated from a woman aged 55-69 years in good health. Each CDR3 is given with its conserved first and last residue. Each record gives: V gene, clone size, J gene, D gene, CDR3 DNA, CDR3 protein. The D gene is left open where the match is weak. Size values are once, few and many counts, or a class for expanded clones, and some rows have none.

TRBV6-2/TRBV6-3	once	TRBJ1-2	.	TGTGCCAGCAAGAGGGCCCGCACTGGGGGCTACACCTTC	CASKRARTGGYTF
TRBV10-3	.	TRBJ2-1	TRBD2	TGTGCCATCAGCCCTAGCGGGAGGGCCCTCGATGAGCAGTTCTTC	CAISPSGRALDEQFF
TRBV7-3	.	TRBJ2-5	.	TGTGCCAGCAGCGAGGACTGGGAGGCCAATGAGCAGTACTTC	CASSEDWEANEQYF
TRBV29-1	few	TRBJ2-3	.	TGCAGCGTTGACGGCAGCGGAAGAACAGATACGCAGTATTTT	CSVDGSGRTDTQYF
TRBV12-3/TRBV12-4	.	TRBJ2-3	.	TGTGCCAGCAGTTTAGTGACCGCAATGGGCACAGATACGCAGTATTTT	CASSLVTAMGTDTQYF
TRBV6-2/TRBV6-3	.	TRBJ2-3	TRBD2	TGTGCCAGCATCCGGGGACGAGCGGGAGCCGTAGATACGCAGTATTTT	CASIRGRAGAVDTQYF
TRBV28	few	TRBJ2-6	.	TGTGCCAGCAGAACCGGGTCCTTATACTCTGGGGCCAACGTCCTGACTTTC	CASRTGSLYSGANVLTF
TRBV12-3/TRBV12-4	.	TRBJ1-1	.	TGTGCCAGCGGTAAAACCCGGGACACTATTACTTCTGAGGCTTTCTTT	CASGKTRDTITSEAFF
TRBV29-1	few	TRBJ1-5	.	TGCAGCGTGAGGGTCGACAGCCGCGGCCCCCAGCATTTT	CSVRVDSRGPQHF
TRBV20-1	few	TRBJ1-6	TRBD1	TGCAGTGCTAGAGATTTAGACAGGGGTCTCGGTAGTTCCTATAATTCACCCCTCCACTTT	CSARDLDRGLGSSYNSPLHF
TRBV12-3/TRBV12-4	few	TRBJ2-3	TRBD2	TGTGCCAGCAGTCCACTAGCGGTCACAGATACGCAGTATTTT	CASSPLAVTDTQYF
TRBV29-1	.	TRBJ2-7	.	TGCAGCGTTGAGGCGGGCGGAGATGGTGGGCTTGACGAGCAGTACTTC	CSVEAGGDGGLDEQYF
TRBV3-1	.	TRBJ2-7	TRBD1	TGTGCCAGCAGCTTCCCGGGACAGGGTTGGCATGAGCAGTACTTC	CASSFPGQGWHEQYF
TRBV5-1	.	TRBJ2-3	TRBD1	TGCGCCAGCAGCTCCTGGTGGGAACAGGGGGCGAGCACAGATACGCAGTATTTT	CASSSWWEQGASTDTQYF
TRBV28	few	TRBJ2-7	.	TGTGCCAGCAGTTTACTCCCAGGGGACGGACTGTACGAGCAGTACTTC	CASSLLPGDGLYEQYF
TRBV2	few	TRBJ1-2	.	TGTGCCAGCAGTGAGGGGTTTTTCTATGGCTACACCTTC	CASSEGFFYGYTF
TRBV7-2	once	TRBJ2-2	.	TGTGCCAGCAGCTTAGATCCAGGGCAGAACACCGGGGAGCTGTTTTTT	CASSLDPGQNTGELFF